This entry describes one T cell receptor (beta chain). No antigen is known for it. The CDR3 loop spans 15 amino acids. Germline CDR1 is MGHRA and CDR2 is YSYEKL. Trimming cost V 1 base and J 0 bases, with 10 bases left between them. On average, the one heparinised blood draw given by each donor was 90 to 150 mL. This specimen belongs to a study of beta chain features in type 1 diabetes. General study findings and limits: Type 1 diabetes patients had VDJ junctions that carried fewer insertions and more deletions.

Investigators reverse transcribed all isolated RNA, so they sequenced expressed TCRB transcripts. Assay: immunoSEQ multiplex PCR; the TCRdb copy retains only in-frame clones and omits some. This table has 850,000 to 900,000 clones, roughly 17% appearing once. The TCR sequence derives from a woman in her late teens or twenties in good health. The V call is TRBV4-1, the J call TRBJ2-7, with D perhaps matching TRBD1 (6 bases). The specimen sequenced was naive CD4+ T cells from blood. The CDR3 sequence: CASSQVEGHSYEQYF. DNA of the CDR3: TGCGCCAGCAGCCAAGTTGAGGGACACTCCTACGAGCAGTACTTC.